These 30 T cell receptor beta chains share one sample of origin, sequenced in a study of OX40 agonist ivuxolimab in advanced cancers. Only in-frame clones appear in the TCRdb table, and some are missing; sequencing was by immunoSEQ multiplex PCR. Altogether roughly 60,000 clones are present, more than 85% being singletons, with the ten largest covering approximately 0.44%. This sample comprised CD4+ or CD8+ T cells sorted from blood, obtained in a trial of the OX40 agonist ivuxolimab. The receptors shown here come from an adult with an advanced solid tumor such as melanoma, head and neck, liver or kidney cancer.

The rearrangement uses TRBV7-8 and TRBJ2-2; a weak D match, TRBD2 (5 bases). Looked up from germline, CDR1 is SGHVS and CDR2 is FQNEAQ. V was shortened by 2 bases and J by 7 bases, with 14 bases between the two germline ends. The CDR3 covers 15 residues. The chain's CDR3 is CASSLTLAVGGELFF. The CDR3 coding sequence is TGTGCCAGCAGCTTAACCCTAGCTGTGGGCGGGGAGCTGTTTTTT.

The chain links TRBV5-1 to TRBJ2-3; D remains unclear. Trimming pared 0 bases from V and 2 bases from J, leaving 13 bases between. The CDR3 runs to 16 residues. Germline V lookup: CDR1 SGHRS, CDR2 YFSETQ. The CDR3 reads CASSLAGGSNTDTQYF. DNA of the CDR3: TGCGCCAGCAGCTTGGCCGGCGGAAGTAACACAGATACGCAGTATTTT.

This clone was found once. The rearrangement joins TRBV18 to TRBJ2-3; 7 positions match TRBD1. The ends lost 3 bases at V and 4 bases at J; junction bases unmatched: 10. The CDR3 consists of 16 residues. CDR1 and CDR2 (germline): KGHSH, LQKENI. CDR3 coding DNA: TGTGCCAGCTCACCCCCTCGACAGGGACCCGCAGATACGCAGTATTTT. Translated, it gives CASSPPRQGPADTQYF.

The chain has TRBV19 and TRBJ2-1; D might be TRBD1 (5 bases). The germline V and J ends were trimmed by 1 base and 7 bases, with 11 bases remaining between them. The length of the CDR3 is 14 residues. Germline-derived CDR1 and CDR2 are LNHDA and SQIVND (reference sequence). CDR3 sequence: CASSIVRVSNEQFF. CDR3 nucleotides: TGTGCCAGTAGTATAGTCAGGGTTAGTAATGAGCAGTTCTTC.

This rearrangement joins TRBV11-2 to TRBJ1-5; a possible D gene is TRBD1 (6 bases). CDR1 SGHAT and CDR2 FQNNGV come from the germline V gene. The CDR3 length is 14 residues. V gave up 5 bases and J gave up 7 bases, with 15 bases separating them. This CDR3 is CASSRGGAQQPQHF. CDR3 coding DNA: TGTGCCAGCAGCCGGGGGGGGGCGCAGCAGCCCCAGCATTTT. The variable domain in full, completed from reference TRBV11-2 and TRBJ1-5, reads EAGVAQSPRYKIIEKRQSVAFWCNPISGHATLYWYQQILGQGPKLLIQFQNNGVVDDSQLPKDRFSAERLKGVDSTLKIQPAKLEDSAVYLCASSRGGAQQPQHFGDGTRLSIL.

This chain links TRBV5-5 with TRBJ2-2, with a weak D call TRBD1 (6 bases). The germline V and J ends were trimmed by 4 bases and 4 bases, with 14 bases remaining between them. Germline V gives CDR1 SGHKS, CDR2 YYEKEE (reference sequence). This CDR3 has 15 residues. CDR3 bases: TGTGCCAGCAGCACCAGGGGTGCCGGCACCGGGGAGCTGTTTTTT. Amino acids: CASSTRGAGTGELFF.

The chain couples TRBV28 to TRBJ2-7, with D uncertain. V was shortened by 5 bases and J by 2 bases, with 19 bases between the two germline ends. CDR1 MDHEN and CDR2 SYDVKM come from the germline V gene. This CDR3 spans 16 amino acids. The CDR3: CASSTPGGRRTYEQYF. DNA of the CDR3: TGTGCCAGCAGTACCCCGGGTGGGCGGAGAACCTACGAGCAGTACTTC.

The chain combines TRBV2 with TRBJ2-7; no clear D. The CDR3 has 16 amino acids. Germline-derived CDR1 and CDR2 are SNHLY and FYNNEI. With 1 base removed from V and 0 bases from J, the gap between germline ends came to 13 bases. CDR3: CASSEVLVGGSYEQYF. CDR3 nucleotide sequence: TGTGCCAGCAGTGAAGTCCTGGTGGGTGGCTCCTACGAGCAGTACTTC.

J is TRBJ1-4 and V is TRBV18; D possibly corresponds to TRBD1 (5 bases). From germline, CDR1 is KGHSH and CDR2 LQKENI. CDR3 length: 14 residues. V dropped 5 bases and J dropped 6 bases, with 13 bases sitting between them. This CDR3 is CASSSAMGDEKLFF. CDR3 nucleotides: TGTGCCAGCTCAAGCGCGATGGGGGATGAAAAACTGTTTTTT.

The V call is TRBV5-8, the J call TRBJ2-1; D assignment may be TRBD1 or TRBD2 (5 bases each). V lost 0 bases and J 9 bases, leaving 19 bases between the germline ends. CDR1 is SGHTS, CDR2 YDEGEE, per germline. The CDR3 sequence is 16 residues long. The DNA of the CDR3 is TGTGCCAGCAGCTTGGCGCGAGGGGCACAATTCGTTGAGCAGTTCTTC. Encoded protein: CASSLARGAQFVEQFF.

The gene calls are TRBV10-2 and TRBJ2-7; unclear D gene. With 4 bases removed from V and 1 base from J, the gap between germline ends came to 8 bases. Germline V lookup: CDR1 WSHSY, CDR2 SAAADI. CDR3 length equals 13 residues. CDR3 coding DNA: TGCGCCAGCAGTGCCCTTGAATCCTACGAGCAGTACTTC. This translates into CASSALESYEQYF.

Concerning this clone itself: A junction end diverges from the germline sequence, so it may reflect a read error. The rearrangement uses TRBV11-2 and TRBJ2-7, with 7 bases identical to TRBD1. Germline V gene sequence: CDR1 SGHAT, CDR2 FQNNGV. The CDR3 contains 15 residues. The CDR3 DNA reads TGTGCCAGCAGTTTAGGACAGGAGAGCTCCTACGAGCAGTACTTC. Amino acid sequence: CASSLGQESSYEQYF.

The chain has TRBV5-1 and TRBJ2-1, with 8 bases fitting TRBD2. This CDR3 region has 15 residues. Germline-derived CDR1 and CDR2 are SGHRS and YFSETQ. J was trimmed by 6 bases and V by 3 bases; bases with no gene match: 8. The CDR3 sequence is CASSSGLGGGNEQFF. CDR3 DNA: TGCGCCAGCAGCTCGGGACTAGGGGGAGGCAATGAGCAGTTCTTC. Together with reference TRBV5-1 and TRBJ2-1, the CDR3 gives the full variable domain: KAGVTQTPRYLIKTRGQQVTLSCSPISGHRSVSWYQQTPGQGLQFLFEYFSETQRNKGNFPGRFSGRQFSNSRSEMNVSTLELGDSALYLCASSSGLGGGNEQFFGPGTRLTVL.

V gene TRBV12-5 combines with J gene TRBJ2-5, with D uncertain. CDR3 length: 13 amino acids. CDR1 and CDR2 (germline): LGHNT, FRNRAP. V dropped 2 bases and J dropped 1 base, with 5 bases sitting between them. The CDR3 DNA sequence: TGTGCTAGTGGTTTGTGGGCCCAAGAGACCCAGTACTTC. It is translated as CASGLWAQETQYF.

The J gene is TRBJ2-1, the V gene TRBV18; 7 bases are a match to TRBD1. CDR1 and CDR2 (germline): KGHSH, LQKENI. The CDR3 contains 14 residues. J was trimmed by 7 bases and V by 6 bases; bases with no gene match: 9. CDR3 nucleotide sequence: TGTGCCAGCTCCCCTGGGACAGAAAAAAATGAGCAGTTCTTC. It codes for CASSPGTEKNEQFF.

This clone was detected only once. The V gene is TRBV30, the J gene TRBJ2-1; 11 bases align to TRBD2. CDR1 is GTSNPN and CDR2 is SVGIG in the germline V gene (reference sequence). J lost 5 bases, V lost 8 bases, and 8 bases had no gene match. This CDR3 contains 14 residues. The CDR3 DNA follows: TGTGCCCGCGCCGGGACTAGCGGAAACAATGAGCAGTTCTTC. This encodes CARAGTSGNNEQFF.

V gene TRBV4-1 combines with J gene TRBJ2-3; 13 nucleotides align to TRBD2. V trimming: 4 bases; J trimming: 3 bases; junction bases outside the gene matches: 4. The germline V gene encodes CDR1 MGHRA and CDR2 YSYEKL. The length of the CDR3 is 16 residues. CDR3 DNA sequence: TGCGCCAGCAGCCGAGGACTAGCGGGAGTTACAGATACGCAGTATTTT. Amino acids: CASSRGLAGVTDTQYF.

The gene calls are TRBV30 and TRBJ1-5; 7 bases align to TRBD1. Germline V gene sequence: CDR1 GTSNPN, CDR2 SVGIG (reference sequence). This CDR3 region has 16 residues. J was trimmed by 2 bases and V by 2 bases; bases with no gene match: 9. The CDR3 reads CAWSWRQGSGNQPQHF. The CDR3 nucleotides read TGTGCCTGGAGTTGGAGACAGGGATCGGGCAATCAGCCCCAGCATTTT.

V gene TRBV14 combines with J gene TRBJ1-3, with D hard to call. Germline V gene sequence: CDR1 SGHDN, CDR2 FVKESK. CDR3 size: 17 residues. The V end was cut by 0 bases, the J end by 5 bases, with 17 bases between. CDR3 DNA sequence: TGTGCCAGCAGCCAAGATGGCTCAATACCGACGAGAAACACCATATATTTT. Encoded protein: CASSQDGSIPTRNTIYF.

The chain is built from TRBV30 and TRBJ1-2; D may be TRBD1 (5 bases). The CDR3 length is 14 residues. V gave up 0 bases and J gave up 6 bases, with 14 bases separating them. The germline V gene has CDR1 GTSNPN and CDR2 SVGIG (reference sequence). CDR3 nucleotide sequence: TGTGCCTGGAGTGTATTGGTCAGGGCGGATGGCTACACCTTC. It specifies CAWSVLVRADGYTF.

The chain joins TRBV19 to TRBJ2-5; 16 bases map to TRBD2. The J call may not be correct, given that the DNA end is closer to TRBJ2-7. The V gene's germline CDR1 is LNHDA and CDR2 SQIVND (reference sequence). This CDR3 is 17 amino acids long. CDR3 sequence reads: CASSTGTSGRAPYEQYF. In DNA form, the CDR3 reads TGTGCCAGTAGTACCGGGACTAGCGGGAGGGCCCCCTACGAGCAGTACTTC.

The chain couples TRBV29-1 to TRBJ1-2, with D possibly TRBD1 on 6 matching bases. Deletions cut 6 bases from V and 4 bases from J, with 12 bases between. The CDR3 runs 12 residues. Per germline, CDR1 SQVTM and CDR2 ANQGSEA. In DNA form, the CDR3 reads TGCAGCGTCTCACAGGGTTCCTATGGCTACACCTTC. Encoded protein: CSVSQGSYGYTF.

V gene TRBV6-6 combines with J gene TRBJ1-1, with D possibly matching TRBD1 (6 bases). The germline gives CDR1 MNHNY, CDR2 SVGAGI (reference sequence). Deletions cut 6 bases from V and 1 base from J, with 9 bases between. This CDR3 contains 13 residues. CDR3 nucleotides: TGTGCCAGCAGCTGGGGACAGAACACTGAAGCTTTCTTT. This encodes CASSWGQNTEAFF.

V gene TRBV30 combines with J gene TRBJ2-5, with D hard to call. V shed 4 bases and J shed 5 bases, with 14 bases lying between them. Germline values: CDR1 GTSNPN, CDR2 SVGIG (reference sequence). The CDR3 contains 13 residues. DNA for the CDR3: TGTGCCTGGAATCGTCGGGTGTGGGAGACCCAGTACTTC. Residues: CAWNRRVWETQYF.

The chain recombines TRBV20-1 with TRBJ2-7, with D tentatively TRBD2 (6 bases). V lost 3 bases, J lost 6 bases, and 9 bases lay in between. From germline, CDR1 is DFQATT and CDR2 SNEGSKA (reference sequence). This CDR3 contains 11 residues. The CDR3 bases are TGCAGTGCTAGGGCGGGGCCCGAGCAGTACTTC. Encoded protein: CSARAGPEQYF.

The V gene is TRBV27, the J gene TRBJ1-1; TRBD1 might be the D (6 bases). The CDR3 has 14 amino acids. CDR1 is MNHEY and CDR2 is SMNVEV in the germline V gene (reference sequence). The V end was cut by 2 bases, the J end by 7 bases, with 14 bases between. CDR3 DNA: TGTGCCAGCAGTTTAGGGGGGCGAGGCAGTGAAGCTTTCTTT. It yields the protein CASSLGGRGSEAFF.

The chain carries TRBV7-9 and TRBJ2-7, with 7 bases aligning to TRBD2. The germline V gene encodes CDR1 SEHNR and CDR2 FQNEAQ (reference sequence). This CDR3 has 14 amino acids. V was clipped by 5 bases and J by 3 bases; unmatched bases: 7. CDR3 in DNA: TGTGCCAGCAGCAATCTAGCGGCAATCTACGAGCAGTACTTC. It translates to CASSNLAAIYEQYF.

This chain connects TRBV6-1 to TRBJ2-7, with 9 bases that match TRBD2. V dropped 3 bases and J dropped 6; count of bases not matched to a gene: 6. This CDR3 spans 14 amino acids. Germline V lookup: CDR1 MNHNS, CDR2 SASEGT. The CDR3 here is CASSDPGLAAEQYF. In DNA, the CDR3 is TGTGCCAGCAGTGATCCGGGACTAGCAGCCGAGCAGTACTTC.

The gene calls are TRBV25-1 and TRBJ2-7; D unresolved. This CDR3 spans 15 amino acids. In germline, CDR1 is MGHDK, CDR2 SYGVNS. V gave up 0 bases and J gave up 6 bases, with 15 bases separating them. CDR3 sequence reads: CASSEYSVGKGEQYF. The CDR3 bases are TGTGCCAGCAGTGAATATAGTGTGGGTAAGGGCGAGCAGTACTTC.

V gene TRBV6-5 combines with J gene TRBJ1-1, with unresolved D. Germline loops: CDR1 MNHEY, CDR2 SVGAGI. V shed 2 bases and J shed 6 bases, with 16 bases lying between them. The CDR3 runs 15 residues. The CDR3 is CASSYNGPGVSEAFF. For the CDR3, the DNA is TGTGCCAGCAGTTACAATGGTCCTGGGGTCTCTGAAGCTTTCTTT.